This T cell receptor (beta chain) comes out of a study of blood T cell repertoires in COVID-19. For the study at large: The study drew acute and convalescent COVID-19 samples from the United States, Italy and Spain.

TCRdb's copy holds only in-frame clones and misses some; the assay was immunoSEQ multiplex PCR. Counted here are a few hundred thousand clones, around nine tenths occurring once; the ten biggest clones make up 6.5% to 9.5%. The length of the CDR3 is 14 residues. CDR1 and CDR2 (germline): MDHEN, SYDVKM. The V gene end was trimmed by 7 bases and the J gene end by 8 bases; junction bases not matched to a gene: 13. Allocation to cohorts depended on clinical history reported by the participants. The chain recombines TRBV28 with TRBJ1-2, with 7 nucleotides matching TRBD1. The sequencing sample was made of PBMCs or T cells enriched from blood (not recorded which). This receptor was obtained from a woman aged 60 to 75 who had recovered from COVID-19. CDR3 nucleotides: TGTGCCAGCACCTGGACAGGTGAAGGAAGGGGCTACACCTTC. This translates into CASTWTGEGRGYTF.